The source of this T cell receptor (beta chain) is a study of cytomegalovirus exposure and HLA in healthy donors (dated by TCRdb to about 2017). Broadly, across the study: An earlier analysis of approximately 600 of the donors reported approximately 300 Gb of sequence data and 120 million or so unique TCR beta sequences from 150 million to 200 million T cells. Rather than drawing on any new phenotypic data, the later analysis identified candidate immune exposures from TCR beta sequences and the way those sequences occurred across donors. Roughly five DR-DQ haplotypes were handled as single units for association and clustering because linkage in the cohort was strong. In a later analysis, previously published TCR beta repertoires from several hundred donors were re-analyzed and high-resolution HLA genotyping was added so that TCR occurrence patterns could be studied. Among 350 to 400 genotyped donors of the cohort, an average of roughly 240,000 unique TCR beta nucleotide sequences were sequenced per donor, 15% to 20% of them non-productive. To decide whether each TCR beta V gene segment behaved as functional or pseudogenic, an earlier analysis of approximately 590 of the donors relied on high-throughput TCR beta sequencing. Using immunosequencing, the study profiled T cell repertoires from around 670 subjects and related those repertoires to cytomegalovirus serostatus. The study combined high-throughput TCR immunosequencing, statistical association of individual TCRs with disease status, and machine learning to predict cytomegalovirus infection status. Of the 398 genotyped donors, approximately 82% fell in the genetic ancestry cluster associated with self-reported Caucasian donors. Alongside the repertoire data, information on donor age, sex, ethnicity and CMV serostatus was compiled. Typing coverage differed by locus: A, B, C, DRB1 and DQB1 were typed in about 620-640 donors, DQA1 in about 560, DPA1 in 600 to 610, and DPB1 in 400 to 490. In addition to the first cohort of 666 subjects, a separate validation cohort of approximately 120 different subjects was used. About 280 gigabases of sequencing data and roughly 81 million unique TCR sequences made up an early release that covered 500 to 650 HLA-typed donors. Genome-wide SNP genotypes for about three fifths of the 666 donors were used in a later genetic analysis, which treated that subset as a discovery cohort. The study aimed to test whether signatures of past pathogen exposure could be identified by cataloging public T cell receptors. HLA typing covered class I and class II loci at four-digit resolution. All discovery cohort repertoires had been generated using a single sequencing platform.

The cohort was made up of about 670 healthy bone marrow donors. All cohort members were sampled while nominally healthy, although unrecorded immune exposures were likely present. The donor was CMV seronegative and belonged to the group of over 300 seronegative cohort members. A peripheral blood sample was provided by each donor, and peripheral blood mononuclear cells were used for TCR beta sequencing. Genomic DNA extraction from the blood cell samples was performed with the Qiagen DNeasy Blood Extraction Kit. Remarks on this clone: Its target antigen remains unknown. Base qualities are not recorded, but no much larger clone differs from it by a single base.

CDR1 and CDR2 were assigned from the germline V gene (reference sequence) as WNHNN and SYGVQD. V loses 10 bases at its end and J loses 0 bases; junction bases beyond the gene matches: 7. From the cysteine through the phenylalanine, the CDR3 covers 14 amino acids. Only CDR3 DNA is held: 42 bases, read in frame from base 1. Findings and caveats that apply to the study as a whole: For the cohort, immune exposure information was limited to CMV serostatus. In a later genetic analysis, fewer N-insertions in productive TCRs were reported among donors in an Asian-associated ancestry cluster than the approximately 630-donor mean. A further reported finding was that TCR beta sequences accurately predicted the HLA-A and HLA-B alleles for most subjects in the first cohort. Because HLA typing was unavailable for some donors at each locus, only the typed subset was used in association tests. When HLA alleles, especially DR and DQ, strongly co-occurred, TCR associations were difficult to assign to individual alleles. In a later analysis, around 17,000 TCR beta sequences were associated with specific HLA alleles at a false discovery rate of 0.05. Sequencing depth was assumed to be roughly uniform across donors in the presence/absence analyses, though that assumption may not hold. In both the original and validation cohorts, the classifier was reported to diagnose cytomegalovirus status with high specificity and sensitivity. A group of highly shared sequence variants was considered likely to be a technical artifact of the sequencing pipeline. Several of the top co-occurrence clusters appeared to be linked to parvovirus B19, influenza, CMV and Epstein-Barr virus, according to a later analysis. In the study, some 180 TCR beta chains were listed as associated with cytomegalovirus. Correlated functional status among segregating V segments might reflect linkage disequilibrium, but an unknown experimental factor could not be ruled out. V-gene and J-gene trimming of TCR beta chains was associated with a missense DCLRE1C variant in a later genetic analysis, and the association was replicated in an independent cohort. While some public TCRs were present in many individuals, most TCR sequences turned up only very rarely across donors. In vitro tests confirmed that a few of the cytomegalovirus-associated TCR beta chains recognize cytomegalovirus antigens. A later analysis found that HLA-associated TCR beta chains were more clonally expanded and had lower generation probabilities than equally common non-associated chains. According to a later analysis, TCR association rates differed among HLA loci, with DRB1 alleles showing the most associated TCRs and HLA-C alleles showing the fewest. The authors suggested that the approach could potentially be extended to other disease states and immunological phenotypes. Some IMGT-functional V segments, including TRBV6-2 and TRBV6-3, could not be told apart with the 87-base-pair reads, so those segments were excluded. Most CMV-associated TCR beta chains appeared to be HLA-restricted in a later analysis, and the HLA associations seemed to be driven largely by CMV exposure. In this cohort, only TCR beta chains were sequenced, and detectable features were limited by the absence of alpha or paired-chain data. An earlier analysis of roughly 570 of the donors showed that most TCR beta V segments appeared in productive rearrangements either about 87% or about 30% of the time, which broadly matched IMGT annotations. Approximately 18 rarely observed V segments, including chromosome 9 orphons, were excluded from the earlier analysis of approximately 500 of the donors because counts were too low.

Preparation of the library involved the immunoSEQ multiplex PCR assay. The multiplex PCR relied on a mix of 60 forward primers for TCR Vbeta segments and 13 reverse primers for TCR Jbeta segments. The CDR3 region of rearranged TCR beta genes was amplified from genomic DNA with a multiplex PCR assay. On the Illumina HiSeq System, the amplified TCR beta libraries were sequenced as 87-base-pair reads. The authors' pipeline ran thus. A later analysis tallied 80 million to 95 million unique TCR beta chains across the 666 repertoires, and 10 million to 11 million of those chains were shared by two or more donors. To remove PCR and sequencing errors, raw reads were error-corrected and collapsed into unique sequences using a nearest-neighbor algorithm that merged closely related sequences. Alignment of CDR3 sequences to IMGT reference sequences was used to assign V, D and J gene segments. For a sequence to be retained, at least a six-nucleotide match to both a V gene segment and a J gene segment was required. Rearrangements were classified as productive when the CDR3 lacked stop codons and remained in frame with V and J, and all other rearrangements were classified as non-productive. Following IMGT convention, CDR3 was defined as the stretch from the second conserved V-encoded cysteine up to the conserved J-encoded phenylalanine. Sequences without an unambiguous match to a single V gene segment were excluded from the earlier analysis of about 640 of the donors. In an earlier analysis of several hundred of the donors, V segments were called functional above 56.7% productive rearrangements and were called segregating when the between-donor standard deviation exceeded 5%. To diagnose cytomegalovirus status from the catalog of TCR beta chain sequences, a statistical classification framework was built. In a later analysis, V and J genes were assigned by comparing TCR nucleotide sequences against IMGT/GENE-DB human TR gene sequences. A later analysis assigned CDR3 sequences and most-parsimonious VDJ recombination scenarios with the TCRdist pipeline. In a later analysis, each TCR beta chain was defined by its CDR3 amino acid sequence together with its V-gene family, and reads without a unique V-gene family were excluded. To address suspected cross-contamination and a sequencing artifact, a later analysis removed 450 to 700 highly shared, low-generation-probability nucleotide sequences. In a later analysis, a clonal expansion index was calculated for each public chain from normalized within-repertoire ranks of inferred template counts. In a later analysis, generation probabilities were computed using a VDJ recombination model fitted to out-of-frame rearrangements, and the results were checked against IGoR. A later analysis scored TCR-TCR, TCR-HLA and TCR-CMV co-occurrence with hypergeometric tests, applying a repertoire-size bias correction to TCR pairs. To estimate false discovery rates, a later analysis permuted the HLA or CMV assignments 20 times. A later analysis grouped co-occurring TCRs with DBSCAN, adding TCRdist sequence similarity when clustering within HLA-allele-positive subsets. For co-occurrence clustering, repertoires with fewer than 30,000 or more than 120,000 public chains were excluded, along with four or five repertoires with anomalous nucleotide sharing. TCRdb took over this immuneACCESS table, retaining in-frame rearrangements with V and J assigned. Such tables are incomplete; in checked studies, under half of the missing clones stem from an unresolved V gene, and the remainder is unexplained. V and J calls and clone size are given by that table; D and trimming were obtained from the DNA. For this sample the table gives around 94,000 clones, of which 50% to 80% were detected only once. The ten top clones hold 3% to 5% of the sample.

The rearrangement joined TRBV10-1 to TRBJ2-7; the junction holds 9 bases that match TRBD1. The sequence was obtained from a man aged 25 to 40 in good health and CMV-seronegative. Sequenced material: PBMCs. CDR3 loop: CANPGQGSSYEQYF. The DNA sequence is given as TGCGCCAACCCGGGACAGGGAAGCTCCTACGAGCAGTACTTC.